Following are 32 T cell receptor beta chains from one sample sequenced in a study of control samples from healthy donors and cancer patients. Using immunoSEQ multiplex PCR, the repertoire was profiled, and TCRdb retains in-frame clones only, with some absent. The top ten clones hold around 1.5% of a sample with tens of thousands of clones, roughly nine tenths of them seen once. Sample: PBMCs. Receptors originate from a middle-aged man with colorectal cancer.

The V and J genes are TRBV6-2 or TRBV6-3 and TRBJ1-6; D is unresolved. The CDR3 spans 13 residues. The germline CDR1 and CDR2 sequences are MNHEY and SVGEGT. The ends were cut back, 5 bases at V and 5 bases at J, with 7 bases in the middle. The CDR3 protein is CASSPQDNSPLHF. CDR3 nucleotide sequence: TGTGCCAGCAGTCCCCAAGATAATTCACCCCTCCACTTT.

This chain's CDR3 is CASSLDRASGQPQHF. The CDR3 nucleotides read TGCGCCAGCAGCTTGGACAGGGCCTCGGGTCAGCCCCAGCATTTT. V and J are TRBV5-1 and TRBJ1-5; D is perhaps TRBD1 (6 bases). CDR1 SGHRS and CDR2 YFSETQ come from the germline V gene. Trimming stripped 0 bases from V and 6 bases from J, with 13 bases between. This CDR3 spans 15 amino acids.

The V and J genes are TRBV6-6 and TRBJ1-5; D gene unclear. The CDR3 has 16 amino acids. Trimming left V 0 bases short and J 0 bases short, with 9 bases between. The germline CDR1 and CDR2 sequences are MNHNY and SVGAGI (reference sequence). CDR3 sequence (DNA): TGTGCCAGCAGTTACTCGATTGCCGATAGCAATCAGCCCCAGCATTTT. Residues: CASSYSIADSNQPQHF.

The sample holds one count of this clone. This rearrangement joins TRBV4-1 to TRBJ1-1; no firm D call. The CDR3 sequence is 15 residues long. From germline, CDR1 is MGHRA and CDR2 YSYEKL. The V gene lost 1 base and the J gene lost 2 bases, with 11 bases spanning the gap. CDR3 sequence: CASSQGSQLNTEAFF. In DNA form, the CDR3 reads TGCGCCAGCAGCCAAGGCAGCCAACTTAACACTGAAGCTTTCTTT.

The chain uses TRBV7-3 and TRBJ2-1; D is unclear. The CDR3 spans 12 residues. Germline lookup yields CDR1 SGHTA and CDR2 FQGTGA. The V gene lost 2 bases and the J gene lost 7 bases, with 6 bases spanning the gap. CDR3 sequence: CASSLGRNEQFF. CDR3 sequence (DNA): TGTGCCAGCAGCTTAGGAAGGAATGAGCAGTTCTTC.

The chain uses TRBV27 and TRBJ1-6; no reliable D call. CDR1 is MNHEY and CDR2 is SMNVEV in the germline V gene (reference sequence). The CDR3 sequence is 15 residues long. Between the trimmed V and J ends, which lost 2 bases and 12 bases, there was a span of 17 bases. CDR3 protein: CASSLKSRMDVPLHF. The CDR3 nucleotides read TGTGCCAGCAGTTTAAAGTCTCGGATGGACGTACCCCTCCACTTT.

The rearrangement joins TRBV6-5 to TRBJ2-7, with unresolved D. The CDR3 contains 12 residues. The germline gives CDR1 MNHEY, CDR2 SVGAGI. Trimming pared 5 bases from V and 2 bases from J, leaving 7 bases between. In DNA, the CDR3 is TGTGCCAGCAGTCTGACCCCCTACGAGCAGTACTTC. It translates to CASSLTPYEQYF.

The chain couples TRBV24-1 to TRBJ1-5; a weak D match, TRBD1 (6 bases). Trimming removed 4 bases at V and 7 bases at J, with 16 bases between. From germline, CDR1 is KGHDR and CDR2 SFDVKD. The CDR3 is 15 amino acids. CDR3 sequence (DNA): TGTGCCACCAGTGACCGCGCGGGGGGCGGGCAGCCCCAGCATTTT. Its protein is CATSDRAGGGQPQHF.

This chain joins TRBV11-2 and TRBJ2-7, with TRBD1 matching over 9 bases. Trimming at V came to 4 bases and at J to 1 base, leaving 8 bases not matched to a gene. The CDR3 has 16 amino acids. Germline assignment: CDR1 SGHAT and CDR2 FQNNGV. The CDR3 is CASSSYRGRGSYEQYF. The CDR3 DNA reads TGTGCCAGCAGCTCATACAGGGGGCGCGGTTCCTACGAGCAGTACTTC.

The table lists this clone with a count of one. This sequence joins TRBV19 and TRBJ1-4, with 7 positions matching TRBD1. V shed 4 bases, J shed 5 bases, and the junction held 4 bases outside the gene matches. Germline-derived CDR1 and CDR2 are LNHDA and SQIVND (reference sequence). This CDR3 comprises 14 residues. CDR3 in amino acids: CASSRDRRNEKLFF. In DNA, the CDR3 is TGTGCCAGTAGTAGGGACAGAAGAAATGAAAAACTGTTTTTT.

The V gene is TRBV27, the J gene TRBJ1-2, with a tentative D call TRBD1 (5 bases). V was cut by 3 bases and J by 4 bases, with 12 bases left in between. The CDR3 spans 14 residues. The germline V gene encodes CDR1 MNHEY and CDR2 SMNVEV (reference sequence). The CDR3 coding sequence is TGTGCCAGCAGTTTGCGGGGGTTCGGCTATGGCTACACCTTC. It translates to CASSLRGFGYGYTF.

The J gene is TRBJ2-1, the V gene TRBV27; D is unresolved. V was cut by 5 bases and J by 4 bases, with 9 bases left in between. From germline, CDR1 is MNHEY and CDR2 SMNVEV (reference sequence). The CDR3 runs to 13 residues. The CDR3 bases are TGTGCCAGCAGTCCGCTCGAGTACAATGAGCAGTTCTTC. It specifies CASSPLEYNEQFF.

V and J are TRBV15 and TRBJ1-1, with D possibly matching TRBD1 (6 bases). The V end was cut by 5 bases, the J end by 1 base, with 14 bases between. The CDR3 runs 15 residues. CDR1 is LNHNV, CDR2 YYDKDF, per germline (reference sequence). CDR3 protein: CATSLSTGPNTEAFF. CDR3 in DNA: TGTGCCACCAGCCTATCGACAGGACCGAACACTGAAGCTTTCTTT.

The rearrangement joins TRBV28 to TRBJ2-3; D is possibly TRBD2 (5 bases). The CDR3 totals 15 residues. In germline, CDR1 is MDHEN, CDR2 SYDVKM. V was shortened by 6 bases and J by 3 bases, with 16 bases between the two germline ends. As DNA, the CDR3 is TGTGCCAGCAGGGAATACGGAGTAGCGACAGATACGCAGTATTTT. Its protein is CASREYGVATDTQYF.

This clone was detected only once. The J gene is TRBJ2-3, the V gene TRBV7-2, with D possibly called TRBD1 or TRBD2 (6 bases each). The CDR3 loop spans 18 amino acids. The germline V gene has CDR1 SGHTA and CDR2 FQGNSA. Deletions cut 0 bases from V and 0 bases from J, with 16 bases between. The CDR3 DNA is TGTGCCAGCAGCTTAGCGCCGGGATGGGGGGCTAGCACAGATACGCAGTATTTT. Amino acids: CASSLAPGWGASTDTQYF.

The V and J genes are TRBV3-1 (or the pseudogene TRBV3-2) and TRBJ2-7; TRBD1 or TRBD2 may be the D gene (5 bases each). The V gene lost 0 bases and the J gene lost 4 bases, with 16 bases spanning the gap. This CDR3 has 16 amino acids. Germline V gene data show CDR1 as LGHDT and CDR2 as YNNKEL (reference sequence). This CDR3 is CASSQEGDTFGYEQYF. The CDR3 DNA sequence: TGTGCCAGCAGCCAAGAGGGGGATACCTTCGGGTACGAGCAGTACTTC.

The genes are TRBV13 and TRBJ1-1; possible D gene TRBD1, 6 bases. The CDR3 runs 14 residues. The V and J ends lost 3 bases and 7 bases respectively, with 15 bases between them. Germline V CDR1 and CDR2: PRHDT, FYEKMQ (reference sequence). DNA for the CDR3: TGTGCCAGCAGCTTCCCAACAGGGAACGGTGAAGCTTTCTTT. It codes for CASSFPTGNGEAFF.

The DNA of the CDR3 is TGTGCCAGCAGCTTGTTCGACAGGGGCTACGAGCAGTACTTC. Translated: CASSLFDRGYEQYF. V usage is TRBV7-2 and J usage is TRBJ2-7; 8 nucleotides line up with TRBD1. Per the germline V gene, CDR1 is SGHTA and CDR2 is FQGNSA. V gave up 3 bases and J gave up 3 bases; unmatched junction bases: 4. The CDR3 length is 14 residues. Full variable domain (outside the CDR3, taken from reference TRBV7-2 and TRBJ2-7): GAGVSQSPSNKVTEKGKDVELRCDPISGHTALYWYRQSLGQGLEFLIYFQGNSAPDKSGLPSDRFSAERTGGSVSTLTIQRTQQEDSAVYLCASSLFDRGYEQYFGPGTRLTVT.

The CDR3 loop is CASSLDRGTYEQYF. In DNA form, the CDR3 reads TGTGCCAGCAGCTTAGACAGGGGCACCTACGAGCAGTACTTC. This chain links TRBV11-2 with TRBJ2-7; possible D gene TRBD1, 6 bases. V gave up 0 bases and J gave up 2 bases, with 8 bases separating them. Germline values: CDR1 SGHAT, CDR2 FQNNGV. This CDR3 has 14 amino acids.

CDR3 protein: CASSFGGGWGEKLFF. DNA of the CDR3: TGTGCCAGCAGTTTTGGAGGGGGCTGGGGTGAAAAACTGTTTTTT. This chain links TRBV27 with TRBJ1-4; 7 bases are a match to TRBD1. CDR1 is MNHEY, CDR2 SMNVEV, per germline (reference sequence). The junction had 8 bases not matched to a gene; V was cut back by 3 bases and J by 7 bases. This CDR3 contains 15 residues.

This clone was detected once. The CDR3 DNA reads as TGTGCCAGCCGGGACTGGTCAATGAACACTGAAGCTTTCTTT. This translates into CASRDWSMNTEAFF. V and J are TRBV6-5 and TRBJ1-1; tentative D call: TRBD1 (5 bases). Trimming took off 8 bases at V and 0 bases at J, with 13 bases between the two ends. This CDR3 is 14 amino acids long. Germline CDR1 MNHEY, CDR2 SVGAGI.

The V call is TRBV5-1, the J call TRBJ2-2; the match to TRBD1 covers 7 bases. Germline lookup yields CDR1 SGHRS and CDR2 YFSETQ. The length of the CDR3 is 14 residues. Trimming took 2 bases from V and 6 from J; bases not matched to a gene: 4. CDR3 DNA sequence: TGCGCCAGCAGCTTTCAACAGGGGTCCGGGGAGCTGTTTTTT. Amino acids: CASSFQQGSGELFF.

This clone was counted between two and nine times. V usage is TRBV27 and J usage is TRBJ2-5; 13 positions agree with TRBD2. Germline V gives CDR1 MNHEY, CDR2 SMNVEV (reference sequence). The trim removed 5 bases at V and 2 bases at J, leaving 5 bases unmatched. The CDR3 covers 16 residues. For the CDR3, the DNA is TGTGCCAGCAGTCAGGGACTAGCGGGATTGCAAGAGACCCAGTACTTC. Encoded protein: CASSQGLAGLQETQYF.

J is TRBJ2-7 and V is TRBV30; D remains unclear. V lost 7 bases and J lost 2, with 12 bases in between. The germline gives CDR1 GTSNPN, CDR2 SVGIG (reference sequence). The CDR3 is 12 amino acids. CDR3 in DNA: TGTGCCTCCGACGAGACTCCCTACGAGCAGTACTTC. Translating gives CASDETPYEQYF.

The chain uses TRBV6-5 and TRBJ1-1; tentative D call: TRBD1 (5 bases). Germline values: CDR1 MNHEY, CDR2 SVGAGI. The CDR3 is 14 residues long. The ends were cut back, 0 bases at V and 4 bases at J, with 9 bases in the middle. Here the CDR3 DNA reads TGTGCCAGCAGTTACTCCAGGGCTAGCACTGAAGCTTTCTTT. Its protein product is CASSYSRASTEAFF.

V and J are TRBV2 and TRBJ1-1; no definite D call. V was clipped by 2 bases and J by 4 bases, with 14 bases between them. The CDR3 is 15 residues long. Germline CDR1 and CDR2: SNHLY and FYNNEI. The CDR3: CASSENTLKSTEAFF. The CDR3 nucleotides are TGTGCCAGCAGTGAAAATACCTTGAAATCCACTGAAGCTTTCTTT.

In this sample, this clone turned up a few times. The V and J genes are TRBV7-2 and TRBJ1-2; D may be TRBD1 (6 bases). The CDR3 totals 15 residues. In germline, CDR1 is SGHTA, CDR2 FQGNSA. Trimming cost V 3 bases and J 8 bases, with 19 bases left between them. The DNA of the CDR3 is TGTGCCAGCAGCTTGGCCCGCGGGGGGGCTAGCGGCTACACCTTC. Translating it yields CASSLARGGASGYTF.

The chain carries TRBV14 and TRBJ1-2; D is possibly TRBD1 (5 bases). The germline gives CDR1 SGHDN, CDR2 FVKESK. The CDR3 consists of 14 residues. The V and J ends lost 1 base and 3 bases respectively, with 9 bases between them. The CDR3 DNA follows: TGTGCCAGCAGCCAAGCAGCAGGGTACTATGGCTACACCTTC. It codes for CASSQAAGYYGYTF.

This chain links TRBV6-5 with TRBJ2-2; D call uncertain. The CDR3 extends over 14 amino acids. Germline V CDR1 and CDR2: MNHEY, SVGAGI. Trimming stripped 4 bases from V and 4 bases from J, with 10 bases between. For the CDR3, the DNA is TGTGCCAGCAGTTCCATGGACCTCACCGGGGAGCTGTTTTTT. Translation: CASSSMDLTGELFF.

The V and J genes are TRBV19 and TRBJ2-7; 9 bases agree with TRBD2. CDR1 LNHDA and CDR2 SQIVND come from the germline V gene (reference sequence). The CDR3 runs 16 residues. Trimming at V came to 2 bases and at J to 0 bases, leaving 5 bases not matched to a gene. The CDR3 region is CASSIRLAGSSYEQYF. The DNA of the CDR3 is TGTGCCAGTAGTATAAGGCTAGCGGGGAGCTCCTACGAGCAGTACTTC.

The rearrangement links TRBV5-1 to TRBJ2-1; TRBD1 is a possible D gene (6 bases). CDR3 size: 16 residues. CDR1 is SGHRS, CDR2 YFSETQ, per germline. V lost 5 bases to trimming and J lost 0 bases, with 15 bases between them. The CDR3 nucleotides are TGCGCCAGCAGTTTTTTACAGGGAAGCTCCTACAATGAGCAGTTCTTC. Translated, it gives CASSFLQGSSYNEQFF. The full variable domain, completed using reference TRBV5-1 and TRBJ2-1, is KAGVTQTPRYLIKTRGQQVTLSCSPISGHRSVSWYQQTPGQGLQFLFEYFSETQRNKGNFPGRFSGRQFSNSRSEMNVSTLELGDSALYLCASSFLQGSSYNEQFFGPGTRLTVL.

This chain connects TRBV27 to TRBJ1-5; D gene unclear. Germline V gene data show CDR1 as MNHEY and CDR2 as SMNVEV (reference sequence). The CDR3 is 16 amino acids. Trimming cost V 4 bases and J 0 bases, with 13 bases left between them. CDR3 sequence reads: CASSSMPRDSNQPQHF. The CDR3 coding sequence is TGTGCCAGCAGTTCCATGCCCAGAGATAGCAATCAGCCCCAGCATTTT.